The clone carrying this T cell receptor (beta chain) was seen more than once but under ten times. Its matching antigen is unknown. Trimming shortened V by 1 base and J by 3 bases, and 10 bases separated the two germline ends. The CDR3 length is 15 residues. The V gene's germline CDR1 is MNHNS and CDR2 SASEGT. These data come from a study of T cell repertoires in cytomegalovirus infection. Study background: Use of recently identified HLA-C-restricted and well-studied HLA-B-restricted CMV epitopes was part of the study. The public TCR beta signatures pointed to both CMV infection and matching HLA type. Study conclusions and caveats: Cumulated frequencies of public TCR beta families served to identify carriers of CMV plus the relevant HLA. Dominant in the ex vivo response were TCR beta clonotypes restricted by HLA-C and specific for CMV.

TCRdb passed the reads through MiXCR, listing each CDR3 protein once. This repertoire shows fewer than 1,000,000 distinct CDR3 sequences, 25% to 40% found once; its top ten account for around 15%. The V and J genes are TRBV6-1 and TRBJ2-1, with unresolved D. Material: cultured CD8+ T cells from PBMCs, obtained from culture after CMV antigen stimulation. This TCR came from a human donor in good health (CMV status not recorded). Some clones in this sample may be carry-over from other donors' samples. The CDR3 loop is CASSEGKVHYNEQFF. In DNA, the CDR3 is TGTGCCAGCAGTGAAGGGAAAGTCCACTACAATGAGCAGTTCTTC.